One T cell receptor (beta chain) is described in this entry. Its specificity is not known. Researchers ran the assay at a deep level. Sequencing was performed with immunoSEQ multiplex PCR; in TCRdb, only in-frame clones are kept and a portion is missing. This table has about 610,000 clones, about 96% appearing once. These data come from a study of shared clonotypes between healthy human individuals. Study details: Donors were a couple of women and a few men aged 18 to 49.

The study's findings and limits: The genetic and exposure-history diversity represented was limited by few donors.

With 1 base removed from V and 0 bases from J, the gap between germline ends came to 3 bases. The germline CDR1 and CDR2 sequences are SGHTA and FQGNSA. The CDR3 runs 13 residues. Naive CD8 cells comprised CD45RO-negative, CCR7-positively selected cells, excluding terminally differentiated effector memory CD45RA+ cells. This chain joins TRBV7-2 and TRBJ1-1; D gene ambiguous. Source material: naive CD8+ T cells sorted from blood. The receptor comes from a young woman in good health. CDR3 DNA sequence: TGTGCCAGCAGCTTAGTAATGAACACTGAAGCTTTCTTT. Translated: CASSLVMNTEAFF.